The subject of this entry is one T cell receptor beta chain. The sample originates from a study of blood T cell repertoires in COVID-19. In the authors' workflow: Reference gene primer amplification gave nucleated cell count estimates. Produced via immunoSEQ multiplex PCR; TCRdb's table is partial and in-frame only. V and J calls and clone size come straight from that table; D and trimming were deduced from the DNA. The sample contains just over 300,000 clones, approximately 91% of which appear only once. Residents of 24 US areas, aged roughly 18 to 95 years, made up the participants. Participant-reported clinical history was the basis for cohort assignment. The recovered donors of Cohort 3 showed two negative PCRs, clearance, or symptom resolution. Trimming left V 6 bases short and J 4 bases short, with 13 bases between. Germline-derived CDR1 and CDR2 are SQVTM and ANQGSEA. The CDR3 has 13 amino acids.

The chain employs TRBV29-1 and TRBJ2-1; perhaps TRBD2 as D (5 bases). The sequence was obtained from a middle-aged woman who had recovered from COVID-19. Sequencing input: PBMCs or T cells enriched from blood (not recorded which). CDR3 loop: CSVLIGIYNEQFF. In DNA form, the CDR3 reads TGCAGCGTCCTTATCGGGATATACAATGAGCAGTTCTTC.